The rows below give T cell receptor beta chains drawn from one sample of a study of blood T cell repertoires in COVID-19. Measured with immunoSEQ multiplex PCR; TCRdb has only the in-frame clones, and not every one. The sample has some 62,000 clones, more than 60% seen once. The sequencing input was peripheral blood. Receptors were obtained from a human donor in a cohort sampled during active COVID-19. The CDR3 runs from the conserved cysteine through the conserved F or W. D genes are given only for firm matches. The listing skips clone size in some rows; elsewhere it reads once, few, many or a size class.

CDR3 length,J gene,clone size,D gene,V gene,CDR3 protein,CDR3 DNA
12,TRBJ2-7,.,.,TRBV10-1,CASSTGLGEQYF,TGCGCCAGCTCAACAGGCCTTGGAGAGCAGTACTTC
15,TRBJ2-1,.,TRBD1,TRBV7-6,CASSIGTGFYNEQFF,TGTGCCAGCAGCATCGGGACAGGGTTCTACAATGAGCAGTTCTTC
17,TRBJ1-2,.,.,TRBV2,CASSENREGFGELGYTF,TGTGCCAGCAGTGAAAACCGGGAAGGATTCGGGGAGTTGGGCTACACCTTC
15,TRBJ2-3,.,TRBD1,TRBV5-5,CASSLGRGLSDTQYF,TGTGCCAGCAGCTTGGGTAGGGGGCTATCCGATACGCAGTATTTT
19,TRBJ2-3,.,TRBD2,TRBV5-8,CASSLGGTSGGPTPDTQYF,TGTGCCAGCAGCTTGGGAGGGACTAGCGGGGGGCCGACCCCAGATACGCAGTATTTT
12,TRBJ2-7,.,.,TRBV29-1,CSVEDPGYEQYF,TGCAGCGTTGAAGATCCAGGGTACGAGCAGTACTTC
14,TRBJ2-7,.,.,TRBV6-5,CASSSWGSSYEQYF,TGTGCCAGCAGTTCCTGGGGCTCCTCCTACGAGCAGTACTTC
15,TRBJ1-2,.,.,TRBV27,CASSSGGASNYGYTF,TGTGCCAGCAGTTCCGGGGGGGCATCTAACTATGGCTACACCTTC
16,TRBJ2-5,.,TRBD1,TRBV13,CASSLKTGGVQETQYF,TGTGCCAGCAGCCTCAAGACAGGGGGGGTACAAGAGACCCAGTACTTC
13,TRBJ2-3,.,TRBD1,TRBV29-1,CSGWTGWTDTQYF,TGCAGCGGTTGGACAGGGTGGACAGATACGCAGTATTTT
16,TRBJ2-3,.,TRBD1,TRBV5-8,CASSLGQGARTDTQYF,TGTGCCAGCAGCTTGGGACAGGGGGCTAGGACAGATACGCAGTATTTT
14,TRBJ1-6,.,TRBD1,TRBV2,CAGSSTGNNSPLHF,TGTGCCGGATCTTCGACAGGGAATAATTCACCCCTCCACTTT
15,TRBJ1-1,.,.,TRBV19,CASSLQSSAGTEAFF,TGTGCCAGTAGCCTACAGAGCAGCGCGGGCACTGAAGCTTTCTTT
14,TRBJ2-4,.,TRBD1,TRBV19,CASSIGTGWDIQYF,TGTGCCAGTAGTATAGGGACAGGGTGGGACATTCAGTACTTC
15,TRBJ1-6,few,.,TRBV6-1,CASSEAGARGSPLHF,TGTGCCAGCAGTGAAGCAGGCGCGCGGGGTTCACCCCTCCACTTT
15,TRBJ2-3,.,.,TRBV9,CASSGRGTSTDTQYF,TGTGCCAGCAGCGGCAGGGGAACTAGCACAGATACGCAGTATTTT
15,TRBJ1-1,.,TRBD1,TRBV6-5,CASSFQGARDTEAFF,TGTGCCAGCAGTTTCCAGGGGGCGAGGGACACTGAAGCTTTCTTT
16,TRBJ2-5,.,TRBD2,TRBV4-2,CASSQGTSGGVETQYF,TGTGCCAGCAGCCAAGGGACTAGCGGGGGGGTGGAGACCCAGTACTTC
14,TRBJ2-7,many,.,TRBV2,CASEAPLQGPEQYF,TGTGCCAGTGAAGCGCCCCTACAGGGTCCCGAGCAGTACTTC
18,TRBJ2-5,.,.,TRBV11-2,CASSLLQPRGALQETQYF,TGTGCCAGCAGCTTATTGCAACCCCGTGGGGCGCTCCAAGAGACCCAGTACTTC